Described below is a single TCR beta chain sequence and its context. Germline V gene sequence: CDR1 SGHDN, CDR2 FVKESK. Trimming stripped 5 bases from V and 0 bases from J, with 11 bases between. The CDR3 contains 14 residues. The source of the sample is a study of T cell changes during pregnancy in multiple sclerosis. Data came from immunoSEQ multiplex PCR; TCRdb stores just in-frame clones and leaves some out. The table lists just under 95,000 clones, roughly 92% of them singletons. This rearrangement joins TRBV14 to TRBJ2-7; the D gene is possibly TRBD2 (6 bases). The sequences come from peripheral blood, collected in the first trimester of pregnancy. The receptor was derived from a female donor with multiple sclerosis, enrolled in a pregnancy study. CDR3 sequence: CASSVIADSYEQYF. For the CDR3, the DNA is TGTGCCAGCAGCGTAATAGCGGACTCCTACGAGCAGTACTTC.